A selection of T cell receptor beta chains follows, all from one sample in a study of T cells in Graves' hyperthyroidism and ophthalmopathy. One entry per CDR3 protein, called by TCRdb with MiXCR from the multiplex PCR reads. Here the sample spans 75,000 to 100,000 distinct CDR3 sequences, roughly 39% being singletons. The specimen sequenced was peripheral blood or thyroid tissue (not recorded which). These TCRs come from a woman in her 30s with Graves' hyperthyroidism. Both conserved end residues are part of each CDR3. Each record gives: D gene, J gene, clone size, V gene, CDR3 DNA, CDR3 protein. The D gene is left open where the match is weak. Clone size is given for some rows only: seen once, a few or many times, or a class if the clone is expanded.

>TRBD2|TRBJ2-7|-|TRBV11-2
TGTGCCAGCAGCACCTGGACTAGCGGGACACGCGAGCAGTACTTC
CASSTWTSGTREQYF
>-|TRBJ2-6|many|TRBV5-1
TGCGCCAGCAGCTTGGATACCGCGAGGGCTGGGGCCAACGTCCTGACTTTC
CASSLDTARAGANVLTF
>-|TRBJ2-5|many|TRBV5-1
TGCGCCAGCACCCCCATAGATGACCCCTGGGCGGGGACCCAGTACTTC
CASTPIDDPWAGTQYF
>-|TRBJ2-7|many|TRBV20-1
TGCAGTGCTAGAGATGGTCCCCGCGAGCGGTACTTC
CSARDGPRERYF
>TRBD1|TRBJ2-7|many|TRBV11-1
TGTGCCAGCAGCCTACTCCGGGACAGTGCCTACGAGCAGTACTTC
CASSLLRDSAYEQYF
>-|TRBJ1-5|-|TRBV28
TGTGCCAGCAGTTTATGGGGTTCAGGGGCCATCGGCAATCAGCCCCAGCATTTT
CASSLWGSGAIGNQPQHF
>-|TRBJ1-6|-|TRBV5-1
TGTGCCAGCAGCCGAGACAGGTCTGGCAATTCACCCCTCCACTTT
CASSRDRSGNSPLHF
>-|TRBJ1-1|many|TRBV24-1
TGTGCCACCAGTGAAGCGGGGGGCACTGAAGCTTTCTTT
CATSEAGGTEAFF
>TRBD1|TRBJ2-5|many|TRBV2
TGTGCCAGCAGTGAGGCAGGGGGCGGGAAGACCCAGTACTTC
CASSEAGGGKTQYF
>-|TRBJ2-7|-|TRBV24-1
TGTGCCACCAGTGCTTCCGACCTCTACGAGCAGTACTTC
CATSASDLYEQYF
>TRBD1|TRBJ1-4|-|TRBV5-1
TGCGCCAGCAGCTTGCCCGGGACAGGGGATGAGAAACTGTTTTTT
CASSLPGTGDEKLFF
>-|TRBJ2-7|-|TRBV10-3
TGTGCAATCAGTGGCGTGCGGGGACGGGCGGGTTACGAGCAGTACTTC
CAISGVRGRAGYEQYF
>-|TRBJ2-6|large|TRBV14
TGTGCCAGCAGGCCCTCCGGACTGAGCTCTGGGGCCAACGTCCTGACTTTC
CASRPSGLSSGANVLTF
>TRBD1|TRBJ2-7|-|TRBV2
TGTGCCAAACCGGGACAGACCTACGAGCAGTACTTC
CAKPGQTYEQYF
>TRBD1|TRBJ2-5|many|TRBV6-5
TGTGCCAGCAACCGGGACAGGGGGCTCCCCCAAGAGACCCAGTACTTC
CASNRDRGLPQETQYF
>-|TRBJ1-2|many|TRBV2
TGTGCCAGCAGTGTCTTGGGTAACTATGGCTACACCTTC
CASSVLGNYGYTF
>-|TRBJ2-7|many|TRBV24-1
TGTGCCACCAGTGATTTGCCTCCAGGGTGTTCCTACGAGCAGTACTTC
CATSDLPPGCSYEQYF
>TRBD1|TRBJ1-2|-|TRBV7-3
TGTGCCAGCAGCCCCCGGGACAGGGGGCATTACTATGGCTACACCTTC
CASSPRDRGHYYGYTF
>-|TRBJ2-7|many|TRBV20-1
TGCAGTGCGGGGCGGGCGGGGATGGTCTCCTACGAGCAGTACTTC
CSAGRAGMVSYEQYF
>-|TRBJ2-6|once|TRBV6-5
TGTGCCAGCAGGGATAACCCTGGGGCCAACGTCCTGACTTTC
CASRDNPGANVLTF
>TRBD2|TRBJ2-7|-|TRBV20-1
TGCAGTGCTGCACCTAGCGGGAGGGTCTCCTACGAGCAGTACTTC
CSAAPSGRVSYEQYF
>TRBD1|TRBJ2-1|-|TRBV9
TGTGCCAGCAGCCCGCGAGGACAGGGGCTTTACAATGAGCAGTTCTTC
CASSPRGQGLYNEQFF
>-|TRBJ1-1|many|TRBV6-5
TGTGCCAGCAGTAACCGTAGGTCTGAAGCTTTCTTT
CASSNRRSEAFF
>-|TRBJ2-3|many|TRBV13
TGTGCCAGCAGCTCGGCAGATACGCAGTATTTT
CASSSADTQYF
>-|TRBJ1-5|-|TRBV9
TGTGCCAGCAGCGTGGGATCGGGGTATCAGCCCCAGCATTTT
CASSVGSGYQPQHF
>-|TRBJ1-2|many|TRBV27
TGTGCCAGCAGCCGGGGGGGGCTCTATGGCTACACCTTC
CASSRGGLYGYTF
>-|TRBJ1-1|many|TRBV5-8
TGTGCCAGCAGCTTGGGGCAGGCTACTGAAGCTTTCTTT
CASSLGQATEAFF
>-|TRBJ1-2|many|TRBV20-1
TGCAGTGCGACTCAGGGAGGGAGCGGCTACACCTTC
CSATQGGSGYTF
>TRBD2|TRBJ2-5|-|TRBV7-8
TGTGCCAGCAGCGGAGGAGTGGTCCCGGGGGGTCAGCCCCAGTACTTC
CASSGGVVPGGQPQYF
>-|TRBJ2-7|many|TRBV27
TGTGCCAGCAGTTCCGGACGGCACTACGAGCAGTACTTC
CASSSGRHYEQYF
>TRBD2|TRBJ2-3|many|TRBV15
TGTGCCACCAGCAAACGGGACTACCTGAACACAGATACGCAGTATTTT
CATSKRDYLNTDTQYF
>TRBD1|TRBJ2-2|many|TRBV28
TGTGCCAGCAGTTCAAACAGGGGTACGGACACCGGGGAGCTGTTTTTT
CASSSNRGTDTGELFF
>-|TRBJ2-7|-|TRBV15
TGTGCCACCAGCAGAGAACCCAGTAGTGACGAGCAGTACTTC
CATSREPSSDEQYF
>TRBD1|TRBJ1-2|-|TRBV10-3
TGTGCCATCAGTCCGGGACAGGGGACCGGCTACACCTTC
CAISPGQGTGYTF
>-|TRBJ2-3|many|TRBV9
TGTGCCAGCAGCGTACGGACAGATCGAGATACGCAGTATTTT
CASSVRTDRDTQYF
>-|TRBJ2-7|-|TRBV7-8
TGTGCCGGCAGCTTACGAGGTTCTGTCTACGAGCAGTACTTC
CAGSLRGSVYEQYF
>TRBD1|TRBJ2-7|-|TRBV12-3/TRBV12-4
TGTGCCAGCAGACGACCGGGACAGGGGGGTTACGAGCAGTACTTC
CASRRPGQGGYEQYF
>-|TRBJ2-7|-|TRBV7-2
TGTGTCAGCAGCTTAATGCGGGGCCCCTACGAGCAGTACTTC
CVSSLMRGPYEQYF
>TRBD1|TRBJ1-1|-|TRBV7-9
TGTGCCGGCAAGGGGGCGATGAGCACCGAAGCTTTCTTT
CAGKGAMSTEAFF
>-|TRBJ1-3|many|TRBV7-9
TGTGCCAGCAGCTTAAGAAGGTGGGGGATCTCTGGAAACACCATATATTTT
CASSLRRWGISGNTIYF
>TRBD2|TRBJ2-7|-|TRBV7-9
TGTGCCAGCAGCTTGGACCAGCGGGAGGGCACCCACTCCTACGAGCAGTACTTC
CASSLDQREGTHSYEQYF
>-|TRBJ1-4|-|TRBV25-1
TGTGCCGGCAGTGAAAATATCGTCGCTAATGAAAAACTGTTTTTC
CAGSENIVANEKLFF
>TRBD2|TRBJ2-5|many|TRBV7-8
TGTGCCAGCAGCCCTAGAGCGGGGAGCTCTCTGGAGACCCAGTACTTC
CASSPRAGSSLETQYF
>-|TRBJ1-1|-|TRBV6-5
TGTGCCAGCAGTTACTCGGGGGTAGCTTTCTTT
CASSYSGVAFF
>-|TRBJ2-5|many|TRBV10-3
TGTGCCATCAGTGATATGGCGGCAAACCCACAAGAGACCCAGTACTTC
CAISDMAANPQETQYF
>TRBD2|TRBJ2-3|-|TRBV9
TGTGCCAGCAGCGGCCTACTAGCGGGAGGAGATACGCAGTATTTT
CASSGLLAGGDTQYF
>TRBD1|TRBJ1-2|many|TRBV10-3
TGTGCCATCAGTCGACAGGGGACTAACTATGGCTACACCTTC
CAISRQGTNYGYTF
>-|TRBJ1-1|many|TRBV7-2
TGTGCCAGCAGCCCCGGAGGACAGTACACTGAAGCTTTCTTT
CASSPGGQYTEAFF
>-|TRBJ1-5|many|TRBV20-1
TGCAGTGCTAGAGAGTCCGCAAGTCAGCCCCAGCATTTT
CSARESASQPQHF
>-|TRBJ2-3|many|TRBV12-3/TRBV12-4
TGTGCCATCCCTGGGGAGGCAGATACGCAGTATTTT
CAIPGEADTQYF
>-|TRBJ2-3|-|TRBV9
TGTGCCAGCAGCGTCATTGGGACGAGCACAGATACGCAGTATTTT
CASSVIGTSTDTQYF
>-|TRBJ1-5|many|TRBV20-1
TGCAGTGCTAGTAGCAGGGCGCCCCAGCATTTT
CSASSRAPQHF
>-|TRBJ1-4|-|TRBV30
TGTGCCTGGAGTGTAACTAATGAAAAACTGTTTTTT
CAWSVTNEKLFF
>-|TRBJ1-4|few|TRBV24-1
TGTGCCACCAGTGATCTAACGGAAAAACTGTTTTTT
CATSDLTEKLFF
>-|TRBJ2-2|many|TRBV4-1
TGCGCCAGCAGCCATAAGGTCGGGGAGCTGTTTTTT
CASSHKVGELFF